This T cell receptor (beta chain) came from a study of PD-L1 blockade in urothelial cancer (dated by TCRdb to about 2017). In the study overall: All patients started therapy at some point between 2014 and 2016 and received atezolizumab 1,200 mg intravenously every 3 weeks. Around 29 patients had pretreatment blood TCR-seq, approximately 24 had at least one posttreatment blood collection, and approximately 24 had tumor TCR-seq. Blood samples were analyzed at 3 weeks after treatment start (second dose) and at 6 weeks after treatment start. Blood samples gave median yields of approximately 130,000 T cells and 83,000 or so unique TCRs, along with a median clonality of 0.080. About 90% of the roughly 30 patients were identified as males with urothelial cancer of bladder origin, and a prior smoking history was reported by 18 of 29 patients. Pretreatment tumor samples and matched peripheral blood, collected serially before and after atezolizumab treatment, underwent TCR sequencing. In the same patients who had TCR sequencing, pretreatment tumors also underwent whole exome sequencing and RNA sequencing. Durable clinical benefit was defined as progression-free survival longer than 6 months, and TCR features were also tested against progression-free and overall survival. The study, an exploratory multi-omic analysis, examined somatic, immune and clinical correlates of response to PD-L1 blockade with atezolizumab in urothelial cancer. About 10 patients achieved durable clinical benefit and approximately 20 did not. An ECOG performance status of 0 or 1 was recorded for the patients, and 0 to 3 prior chemotherapy regimens had been received by the patients. What the authors observed across the whole study: A pretreatment peripheral blood TCR clonality below the median was linked to improved progression-free and overall survival. Greater expansion of tumor-associated TCR clones in peripheral blood 3 weeks after the start of treatment was observed in patients with durable benefit (n of about 20, p = 0.022). Small sample size (n ≈ 30) and many exploratory analyses mean the results are intended to be hypothesis-generating.

To estimate absolute template abundance from read counts, synthetic TCR analog templates were spiked into each PCR. TCRbeta CDR3 regions were amplified from genomic DNA with bias-controlled V and J gene primers using the immunoSEQ assay. Rearranged TCRbeta segments were sequenced at approximately 20X coverage. The published analysis was carried out like this. Sequencing errors were corrected by clustering, and CDR3s were annotated against IMGT so that V, D and J genes could be assigned. Downstream analyses used only productive TCRbeta rearrangements and left out out-of-frame or stop-codon sequences. Clonality was computed as one minus Shannon entropy normalized by the log of the number of unique productive sequences. Clones differing between time points or between blood and tumor were identified by Fisher's exact test with Benjamini-Hochberg correction at adjusted p below 0.01. TCRdb took over this immuneACCESS table, retaining in-frame rearrangements with V and J assigned. Such tables are incomplete; in checked studies, under half of the missing clones stem from an unresolved V gene, and the remainder is unexplained. The V and J calls and the clone size are those of that table, but D and trimming were determined from the DNA. A total of around 130,000 clones appear in this sample, 70% to 85% of them only once. 3.2% of the sample is taken by the ten largest.

Per the publication, the time point label means: pretreatment peripheral blood. A total of 29 patients with locally advanced or metastatic urothelial carcinoma, treated at Memorial Sloan Kettering on a trial protocol, made up the cohort. Peripheral blood mononuclear cells were collected pretreatment and during treatment, at between 1 and 8 total time points per patient. The Qiagen DNeasy Blood extraction kit was used to purify genomic DNA from total PBMCs and from tumor samples. PBMCs were collected pretreatment and during treatment, and were isolated and stored as previously described. For CDR1 and CDR2, the germline V gene lists SGHRS and YFSETQ. Reading from cysteine to phenylalanine, the CDR3 counts 15 amino acids. Only the CDR3 region is kept as DNA, spanning 45 bases read in frame from base 1. Trimming leaves V shorter by 4 bases and J shorter by 4 bases, with the junction holding 8 bases beyond the gene matches.

In regard to this clone: The target of this receptor is not known. No base quality information exists; no much larger clone differs at one position.

This material consisted of PBMCs, taken around atezolizumab (anti-PD-L1) treatment. Recombination linked TRBV5-1 to TRBJ1-5; 7 junctional bases match TRBD1. The receptor's source is a man aged 45-65 years with urothelial cancer. CDR3 protein: CASSEGTGANQPQHF. At the DNA level, the sequence is TGCGCCAGCAGCGAGGGAACAGGGGCTAATCAGCCCCAGCATTTT.